A single sample gave rise to the 11 T cell receptor beta chains below, sequenced in a study of T cell changes during pregnancy in multiple sclerosis. TCRdb keeps only in-frame clones here, not all; method: immunoSEQ multiplex PCR. The repertoire holds approximately 28,000 clones, with approximately 90% as singletons. The material was CD8+ T cells from peripheral blood mononuclear cells, obtained in the second trimester of pregnancy. The receptor set was obtained from a female donor with multiple sclerosis, enrolled in a pregnancy study.

The chain uses TRBV29-1 and TRBJ2-1, with 10 bases identical to TRBD2. The CDR3 contains 13 residues. The germline V gene has CDR1 SQVTM and CDR2 ANQGSEA. V shed 8 bases, J shed 4 bases, and the junction held 5 bases outside the gene matches. The CDR3 DNA is TGCAGCTCCTGGACTAGCGGTTACAATGAGCAGTTCTTC. Its protein product is CSSWTSGYNEQFF.

The DNA for the CDR3 is TGTGCCAGCAGTGAAACCGGGACAGGAGCCTACGAGCAGTACTTC. Translating it yields CASSETGTGAYEQYF. This chain joins TRBV6-1 and TRBJ2-7; 8 bases agree with TRBD1. CDR1 MNHNS and CDR2 SASEGT come from the germline V gene. Germline trimming cut 2 bases from V and 2 bases from J; bases unmatched to any gene: 5. The CDR3 runs 15 residues.

The chain has TRBV29-1 and TRBJ1-2; a possible D gene is TRBD1 (6 bases). Germline assignment: CDR1 SQVTM and CDR2 ANQGSEA. This CDR3 is built from 12 residues. The germline V and J ends were trimmed by 4 bases and 10 bases, with 16 bases remaining between them. CDR3 in DNA: TGCAGCGTTGGGGGGCAGGGTGAGGCCTACACCTTC. This translates into CSVGGQGEAYTF.

The rearrangement uses TRBV19 and TRBJ2-1, with D tentatively TRBD2 (5 bases). The germline V gene has CDR1 LNHDA and CDR2 SQIVND (reference sequence). Trimming pared 3 bases from V and 4 bases from J, leaving 7 bases between. CDR3 size: 13 residues. For the CDR3, the DNA is TGTGCCAGTAGTATCTCGGGGTACAATGAGCAGTTCTTC. Its translation: CASSISGYNEQFF.

The V call is TRBV5-1, the J call TRBJ2-7, with D maybe TRBD1 (6 bases). The V gene lost 0 bases and the J gene lost 3 bases, with 10 bases spanning the gap. The germline V gene has CDR1 SGHRS and CDR2 YFSETQ. The CDR3 has 14 residues. CDR3 sequence (DNA): TGCGCCAGCAGCTTGGACAGGGATTACTACGAGCAGTACTTC. Amino acid sequence: CASSLDRDYYEQYF.

The genes are TRBV5-4 and TRBJ2-1; perhaps TRBD2 as D (5 bases). Trimming cost V 7 bases and J 8 bases, with 16 bases left between them. Germline CDR1 and CDR2: SGHNT and YYREEE (reference sequence). The CDR3 sequence is 13 residues long. The DNA of the CDR3 is TGTGCCAGCGCGAGGACGGCGGGCGATGAGCAGTTCTTC. This encodes CASARTAGDEQFF.

This sequence joins TRBV4-2 and TRBJ2-1, with D uncertain. V was pared by 1 base and J by 5 bases, with 9 bases between. From germline, CDR1 is LGHNA and CDR2 YNFKEQ. This CDR3 region has 14 residues. The CDR3 nucleotides read TGTGCCAGCAGCCAAGTTGTCACGGACAATGAGCAGTTCTTC. Amino acid sequence: CASSQVVTDNEQFF.

The chain has TRBV13 and TRBJ2-7; D call uncertain. CDR3 length: 14 residues. V was clipped by 2 bases and J by 5 bases, with 13 bases between them. The germline CDR1 and CDR2 sequences are PRHDT and FYEKMQ (reference sequence). CDR3 region: CASSLIEERNEQYF. The CDR3 region has the DNA TGTGCCAGCAGCTTAATTGAGGAAAGGAACGAGCAGTACTTC.

The chain has TRBV19 and TRBJ2-5, with 7 positions matching TRBD1. This CDR3 spans 14 amino acids. Unmatched junction bases numbered 5, after V lost 7 bases and J lost 0 bases. Germline V lookup: CDR1 LNHDA, CDR2 SQIVND (reference sequence). The DNA of the CDR3 is TGTGCCAGTAAAAGGGACAGTTACCAAGAGACCCAGTACTTC. Translated, it gives CASKRDSYQETQYF. The full variable domain, with the rest looked up from reference TRBV19 and TRBJ2-5, is DGGITQSPKYLFRKEGQNVTLSCEQNLNHDAMYWYRQDPGQGLRLIYYSQIVNDFQKGDIAEGYSVSREKKESFPLTVTSAQKNPTAFYLCASKRDSYQETQYFGPGTRLLVL.

This chain uses TRBV28 with TRBJ2-5; D not resolved. CDR1 and CDR2 (germline): MDHEN, SYDVKM. The germline V and J ends were trimmed by 5 bases and 4 bases, with 20 bases remaining between them. This CDR3 is built from 16 residues. DNA for the CDR3: TGTGCCAGCAGTCCGATTCTCGGGTCGCAAGGAGAGACCCAGTACTTC. Translation: CASSPILGSQGETQYF.

CDR3 in amino acids: CASGLVPQAGVKETQYF. CDR3 bases: TGTGCTAGTGGTTTGGTCCCACAAGCGGGAGTGAAAGAGACCCAGTACTTC. The chain couples TRBV12-5 to TRBJ2-5; TRBD2 aligns across 8 bases. This CDR3 has 17 residues. The junction had 9 bases not matched to a gene; V was cut back by 0 bases and J by 3 bases. The germline CDR1 and CDR2 sequences are LGHNT and FRNRAP. The full variable domain, in which reference TRBV12-5 and TRBJ2-5 provide the parts outside the CDR3, is DARVTQTPRHKVTEMGQEVTMRCQPILGHNTVFWYRQTMMQGLELLAYFRNRAPLDDSGMPKDRFSAEMPDATLATLKIQPSEPRDSAVYFCASGLVPQAGVKETQYFGPGTRLLVL.